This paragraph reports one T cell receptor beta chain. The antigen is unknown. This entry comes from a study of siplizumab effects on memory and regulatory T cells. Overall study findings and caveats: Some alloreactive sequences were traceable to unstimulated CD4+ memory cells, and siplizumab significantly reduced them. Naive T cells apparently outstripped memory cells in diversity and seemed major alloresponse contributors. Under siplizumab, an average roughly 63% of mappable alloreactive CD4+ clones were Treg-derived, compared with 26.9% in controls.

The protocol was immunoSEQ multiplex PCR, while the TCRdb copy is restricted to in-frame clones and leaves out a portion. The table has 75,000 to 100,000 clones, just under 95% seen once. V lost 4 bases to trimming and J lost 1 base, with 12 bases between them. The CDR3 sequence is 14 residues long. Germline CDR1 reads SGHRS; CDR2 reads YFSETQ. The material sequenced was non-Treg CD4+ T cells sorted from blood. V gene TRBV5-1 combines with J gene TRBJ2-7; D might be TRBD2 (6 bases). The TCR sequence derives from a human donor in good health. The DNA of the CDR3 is TGCGCCAGCAGCGAGTCCGCGGGGTCCTACGAGCAGTACTTC. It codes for CASSESAGSYEQYF.